Following are 3 T cell receptor beta chains from one sample sequenced in a study of blood T cell repertoires in COVID-19. Clones were read by immunoSEQ multiplex PCR, and TCRdb kept only the in-frame ones, dropping some. The sample has under 200,000 clones, 86% seen once; the top ten hold over 0.85%. Sequencing was done on a sample of peripheral blood. The receptor set was obtained from a man younger than 35 with acute or convalescent COVID-19.

V is TRBV20-1 and J is TRBJ1-1, with unresolved D. CDR3 length equals 11 residues. V dropped 4 bases and J dropped 8 bases, with 11 bases sitting between them. The germline CDR1 and CDR2 sequences are DFQATT and SNEGSKA (reference sequence). The CDR3 sequence: CSANLPGEAFF. CDR3 nucleotides: TGCAGTGCTAACCTCCCGGGGGAAGCTTTCTTT.

The chain employs TRBV28 and TRBJ1-1; 7 bases align to TRBD1. Germline V gene sequence: CDR1 MDHEN, CDR2 SYDVKM. This CDR3 is built from 15 residues. Losses at the gene ends were 5 bases for V and 1 base for J; bases not matched to a gene: 7. This chain's CDR3 is CASSQTGSGNTEAFF. The CDR3 DNA is TGTGCCAGCAGTCAGACAGGGTCGGGGAACACTGAAGCTTTCTTT.

This chain joins TRBV3-1 (or the pseudogene TRBV3-2) and TRBJ2-1; TRBD1 is a possible D gene (6 bases). Germline lookup yields CDR1 LGHDT and CDR2 YNNKEL (reference sequence). Trimming cost V 1 base and J 3 bases, with 7 bases left between them. The CDR3 length is 14 residues. The CDR3 protein is CASSQARGYNEQFF. For the CDR3, the DNA is TGTGCCAGCAGCCAAGCCAGGGGCTACAATGAGCAGTTCTTC.